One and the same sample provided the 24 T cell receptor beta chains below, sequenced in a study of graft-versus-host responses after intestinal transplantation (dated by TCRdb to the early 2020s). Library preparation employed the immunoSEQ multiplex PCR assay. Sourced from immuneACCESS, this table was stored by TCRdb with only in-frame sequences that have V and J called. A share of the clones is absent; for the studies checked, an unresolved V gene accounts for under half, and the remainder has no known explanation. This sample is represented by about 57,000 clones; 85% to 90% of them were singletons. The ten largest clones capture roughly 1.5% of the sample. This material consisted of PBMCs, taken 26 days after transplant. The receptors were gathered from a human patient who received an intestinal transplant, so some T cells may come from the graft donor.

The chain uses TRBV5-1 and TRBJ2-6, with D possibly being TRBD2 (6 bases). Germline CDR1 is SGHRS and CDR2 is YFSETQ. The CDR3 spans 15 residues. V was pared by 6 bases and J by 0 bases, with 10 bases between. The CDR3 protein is CASNVGGSGANVLTF. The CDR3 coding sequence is TGCGCCAGCAACGTCGGGGGCTCTGGGGCCAACGTCCTGACTTTC.

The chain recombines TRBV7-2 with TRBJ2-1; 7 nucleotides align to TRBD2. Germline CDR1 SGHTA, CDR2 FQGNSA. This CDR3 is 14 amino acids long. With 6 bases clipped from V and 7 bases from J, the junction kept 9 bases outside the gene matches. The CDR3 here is CASSQTSPGNEQFF. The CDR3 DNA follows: TGTGCCAGCAGTCAGACTAGCCCGGGGAATGAGCAGTTCTTC.

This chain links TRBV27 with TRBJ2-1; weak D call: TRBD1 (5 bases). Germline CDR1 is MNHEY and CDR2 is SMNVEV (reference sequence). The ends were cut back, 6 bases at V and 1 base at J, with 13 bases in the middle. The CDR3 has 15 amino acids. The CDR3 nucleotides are TGTGCCAGCAGCCTACCAGGGCCTTCCTACAATGAGCAGTTCTTC. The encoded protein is CASSLPGPSYNEQFF.

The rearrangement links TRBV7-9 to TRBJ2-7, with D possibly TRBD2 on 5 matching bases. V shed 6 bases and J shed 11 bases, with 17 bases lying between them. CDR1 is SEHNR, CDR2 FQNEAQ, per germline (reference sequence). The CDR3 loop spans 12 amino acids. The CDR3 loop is CASSSSSERKYF. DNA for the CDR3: TGTGCCAGCAGTTCCAGTAGCGAGCGAAAGTACTTC.

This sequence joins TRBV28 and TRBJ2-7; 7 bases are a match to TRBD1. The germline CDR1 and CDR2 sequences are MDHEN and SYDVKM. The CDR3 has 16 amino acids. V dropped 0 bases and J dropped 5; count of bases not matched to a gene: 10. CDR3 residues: CASSLWWTGGRHEQYF. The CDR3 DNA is TGTGCCAGCAGTTTATGGTGGACAGGCGGGCGACACGAGCAGTACTTC.

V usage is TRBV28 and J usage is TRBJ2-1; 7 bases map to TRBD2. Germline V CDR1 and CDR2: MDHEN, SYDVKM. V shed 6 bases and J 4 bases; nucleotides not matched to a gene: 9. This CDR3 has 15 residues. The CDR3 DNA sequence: TGTGCCAGCAGCTCTCCCGGGAGGTGGTACAATGAGCAGTTCTTC. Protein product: CASSSPGRWYNEQFF. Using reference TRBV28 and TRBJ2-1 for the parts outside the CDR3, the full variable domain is DVKVTQSSRYLVKRTGEKVFLECVQDMDHENMFWYRQDPGLGLRLIYFSYDVKMKEKGDIPEGYSVSREKKERFSLILESASTNQTSMYLCASSSPGRWYNEQFFGPGTRLTVL.

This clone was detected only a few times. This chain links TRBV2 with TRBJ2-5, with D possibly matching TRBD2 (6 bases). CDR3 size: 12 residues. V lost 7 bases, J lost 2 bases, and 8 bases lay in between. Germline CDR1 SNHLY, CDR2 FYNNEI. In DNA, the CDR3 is TGTGCCAGCATCGGGGGACAAGAGACCCAGTACTTC. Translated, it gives CASIGGQETQYF.

The CDR3 DNA is TGTGCCACCAGCAGAGTGGGCAGGGCAGTATTCGAGCAGTTCTTC. Its translation: CATSRVGRAVFEQFF. The rearrangement uses TRBV15 and TRBJ2-1, with D possibly matching TRBD1 (5 bases). Between the trimmed V and J ends, which lost 1 base and 10 bases, there was a span of 17 bases. CDR3 length: 15 residues. Germline V gives CDR1 LNHNV, CDR2 YYDKDF (reference sequence).

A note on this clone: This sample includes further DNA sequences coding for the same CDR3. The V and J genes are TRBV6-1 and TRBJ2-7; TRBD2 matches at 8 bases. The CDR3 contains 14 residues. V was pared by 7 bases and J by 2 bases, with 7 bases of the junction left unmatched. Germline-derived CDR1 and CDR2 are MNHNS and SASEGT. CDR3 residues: CASISGVYTYEQYF. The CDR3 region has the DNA TGTGCCAGCATTAGCGGGGTTTACACCTACGAGCAGTACTTC.

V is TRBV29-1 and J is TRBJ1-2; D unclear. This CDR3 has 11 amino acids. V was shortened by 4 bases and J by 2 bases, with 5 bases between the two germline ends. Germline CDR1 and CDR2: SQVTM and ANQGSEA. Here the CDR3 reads CSVVLNYGYTF. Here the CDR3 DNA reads TGCAGCGTTGTTCTCAACTATGGCTACACCTTC.

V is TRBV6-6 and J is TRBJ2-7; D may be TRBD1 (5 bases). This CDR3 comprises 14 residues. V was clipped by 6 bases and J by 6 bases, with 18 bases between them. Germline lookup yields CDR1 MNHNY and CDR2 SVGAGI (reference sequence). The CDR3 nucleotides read TGTGCCAGCAGCCCCTCCCAGGGCTTCGGCGAGCAGTACGTC. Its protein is CASSPSQGFGEQYV.

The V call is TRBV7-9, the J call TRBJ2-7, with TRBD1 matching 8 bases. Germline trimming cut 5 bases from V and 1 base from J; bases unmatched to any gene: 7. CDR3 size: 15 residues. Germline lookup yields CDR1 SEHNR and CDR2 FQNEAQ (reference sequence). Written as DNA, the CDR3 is TGTGCCAGCAGCCTAAGGACAGGGACGTCCTACGAGCAGTACTTC. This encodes CASSLRTGTSYEQYF.

The CDR3 DNA is TGTGCCAGCAGCGGTGACAGGGGGCGTACTCGCGAGCAGTACTTC. This translates into CASSGDRGRTREQYF. The V and J genes are TRBV5-4 and TRBJ2-7; TRBD1 agrees at 10 bases. CDR1 SGHNT and CDR2 YYREEE come from the germline V gene (reference sequence). The CDR3 runs to 15 residues. J gave up 6 bases and V 4 bases, and 10 bases lay outside the gene matches.

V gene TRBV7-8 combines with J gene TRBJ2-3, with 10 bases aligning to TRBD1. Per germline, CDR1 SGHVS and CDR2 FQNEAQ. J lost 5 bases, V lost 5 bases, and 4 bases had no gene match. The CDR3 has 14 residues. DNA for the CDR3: TGTGCCAGCAGCCCGACAGGGGGCGTAGATACGCAGTATTTT. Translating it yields CASSPTGGVDTQYF.

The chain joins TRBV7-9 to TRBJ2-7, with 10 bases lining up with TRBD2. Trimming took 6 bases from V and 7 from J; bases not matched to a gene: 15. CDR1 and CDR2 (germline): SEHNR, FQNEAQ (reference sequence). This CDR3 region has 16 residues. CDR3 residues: CASRSSGGVLAREQYF. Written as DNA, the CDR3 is TGTGCCAGCAGATCAAGCGGGGGGGTACTCGCCCGGGAGCAGTACTTC.

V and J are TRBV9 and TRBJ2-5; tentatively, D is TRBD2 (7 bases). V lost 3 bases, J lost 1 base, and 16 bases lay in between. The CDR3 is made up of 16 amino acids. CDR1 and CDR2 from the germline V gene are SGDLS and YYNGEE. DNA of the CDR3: TGTGCCAGCAGCGGGGGATTGGCGGGGGCCCAAGAGACCCAGTACTTC. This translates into CASSGGLAGAQETQYF.

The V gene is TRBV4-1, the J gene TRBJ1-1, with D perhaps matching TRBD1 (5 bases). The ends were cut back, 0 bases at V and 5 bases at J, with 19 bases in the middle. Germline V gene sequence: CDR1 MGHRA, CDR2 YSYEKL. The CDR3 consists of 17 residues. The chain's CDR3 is CASSQDLGQSGYTEAFF. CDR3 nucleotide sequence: TGCGCCAGCAGCCAAGATCTGGGTCAGTCAGGGTATACTGAAGCTTTCTTT.

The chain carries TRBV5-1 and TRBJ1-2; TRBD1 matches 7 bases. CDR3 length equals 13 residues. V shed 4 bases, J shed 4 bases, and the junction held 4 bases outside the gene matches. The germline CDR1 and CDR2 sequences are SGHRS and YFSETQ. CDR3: CASSLGTAYGYTF. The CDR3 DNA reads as TGCGCCAGCAGCCTAGGGACAGCCTATGGCTACACCTTC.

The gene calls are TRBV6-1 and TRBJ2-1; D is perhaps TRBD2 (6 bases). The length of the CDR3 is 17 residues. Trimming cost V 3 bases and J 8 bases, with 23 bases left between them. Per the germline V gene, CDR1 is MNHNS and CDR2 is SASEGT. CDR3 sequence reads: CASSEEAAGTRGHEQFF. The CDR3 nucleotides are TGTGCCAGCAGTGAGGAGGCCGCCGGGACTCGGGGTCATGAGCAGTTCTTC.

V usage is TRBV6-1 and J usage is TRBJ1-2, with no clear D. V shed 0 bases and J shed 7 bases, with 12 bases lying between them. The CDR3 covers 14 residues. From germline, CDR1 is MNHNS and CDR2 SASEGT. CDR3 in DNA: TGTGCCAGCAGTGAAGCTCAGTCTGCGGGTGGCTACACCTTC. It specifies CASSEAQSAGGYTF.

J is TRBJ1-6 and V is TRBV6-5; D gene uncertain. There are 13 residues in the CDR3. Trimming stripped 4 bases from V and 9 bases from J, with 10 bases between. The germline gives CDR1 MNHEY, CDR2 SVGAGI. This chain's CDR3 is CASSSGPSSPLHF. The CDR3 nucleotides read TGTGCCAGCAGTTCAGGCCCATCTTCACCCCTCCACTTT.

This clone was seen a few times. The CDR3 loop is CASSFGGLSNQPQHF. The CDR3 coding sequence is TGTGCCAGCAGCTTCGGGGGGCTCAGCAATCAGCCCCAGCATTTT. The chain joins TRBV5-6 to TRBJ1-5; D is perhaps TRBD1 (6 bases). The CDR3 loop spans 15 amino acids. V shed 2 bases and J shed 1 base, with 10 bases lying between them. The germline V gene encodes CDR1 SGHDT and CDR2 YYEEEE.

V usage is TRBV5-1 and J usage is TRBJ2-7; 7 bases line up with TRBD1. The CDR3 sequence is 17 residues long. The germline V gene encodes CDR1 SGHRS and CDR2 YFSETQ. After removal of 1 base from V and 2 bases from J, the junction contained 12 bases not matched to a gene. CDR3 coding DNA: TGCGCCAGCAGCTTGAAGCCCCCGGGACAGCTTACCTACGAGCAGTACTTC. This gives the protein CASSLKPPGQLTYEQYF.

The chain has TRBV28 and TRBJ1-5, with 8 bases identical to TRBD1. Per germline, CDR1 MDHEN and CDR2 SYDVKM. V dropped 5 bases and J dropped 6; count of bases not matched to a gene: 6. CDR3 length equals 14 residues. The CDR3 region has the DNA TGTGCCAGCAGTGCCCAGGGGGCAAGTCAGCCCCAGCATTTT. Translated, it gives CASSAQGASQPQHF.